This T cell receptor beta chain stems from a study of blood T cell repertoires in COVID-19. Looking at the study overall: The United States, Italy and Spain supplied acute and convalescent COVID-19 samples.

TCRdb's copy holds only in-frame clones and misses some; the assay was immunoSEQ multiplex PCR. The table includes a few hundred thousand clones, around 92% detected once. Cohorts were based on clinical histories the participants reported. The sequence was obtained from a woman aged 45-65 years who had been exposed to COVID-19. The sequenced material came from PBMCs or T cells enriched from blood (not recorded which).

As DNA, the CDR3 is TGTGCCAGCAGCTTGGTACTCGGGACTAACTATGGCTACACCTTC. This encodes CASSLVLGTNYGYTF. The V call is TRBV5-6, the J call TRBJ1-2; D call uncertain. Trimming pared 0 bases from V and 0 bases from J, leaving 9 bases between. Germline-derived CDR1 and CDR2 are SGHDT and YYEEEE. CDR3 length: 15 residues.